Shown below are 21 T cell receptor beta chains from a single sample sequenced in a study of CD8+CD57+ T cells in acquired aplastic anemia. For CDR3 and TCR beta VDJ profiling, genomic DNA was the template used. TCRdb analysed the reads with MiXCR anew, one entry per CDR3 protein. The sample consists of roughly 300,000 distinct CDR3 sequences, around 60% of them appearing once. Material: sorted CD4+, CD8+, or CD8+CD57+ T cells (not recorded which) from PBMCs. The receptors shown here come from a human donor with severe aplastic anemia or a healthy control (not recorded which).

This clonotype was recorded many times. V is TRBV11-2 and J is TRBJ2-1; 7 positions match TRBD1. Germline assignment: CDR1 SGHAT and CDR2 FQNNGV. This CDR3 is 15 amino acids long. J was trimmed by 9 bases and V by 5 bases; bases with no gene match: 13. CDR3 in DNA: TGTGCCAGCAGCACCCACAGGGGTCCGGTAAGTGAGCAGTTCTTC. Protein: CASSTHRGPVSEQFF.

The rearrangement links TRBV7-8 to TRBJ1-1; D is perhaps TRBD1 (6 bases). The CDR3 runs 13 residues. Germline CDR1 and CDR2: SGHVS and FQNEAQ. Between the trimmed V and J ends, which lost 6 bases and 5 bases, there was a span of 13 bases. CDR3 in DNA: TGTGCCAGCAGAAAAGGGGGGACTACTGAAGCTTTCTTT. Translation: CASRKGGTTEAFF.

This clonotype has at least ten counts. This chain links TRBV10-3 with TRBJ1-1, with D unclear. The CDR3 is 14 residues long. V was pared by 2 bases and J by 5 bases, with 12 bases between. Looked up from germline, CDR1 is ENHRY and CDR2 is SYGVKD. Here the CDR3 DNA reads TGTGCCATCAGTGAGACGATGCGGTCTACTGAAGCTTTCTTT. Translating gives CAISETMRSTEAFF.

This clonotype occurred many times. The chain joins TRBV19 to TRBJ1-2; D perhaps matches TRBD1 (6 bases). Germline V CDR1 and CDR2: LNHDA, SQIVND (reference sequence). CDR3 length: 15 amino acids. Trimming stripped 7 bases from V and 2 bases from J, with 17 bases between. CDR3 nucleotide sequence: TGTGCCAGTACCATCGGAAGGGGGTACAACTATGGCTACACCTTC. Translating gives CASTIGRGYNYGYTF.

This clonotype has a count of ten or more. V gene TRBV5-1 combines with J gene TRBJ2-5; D not certain. This CDR3 has 12 residues. Between the trimmed V and J ends, which lost 7 bases and 4 bases, there was a span of 11 bases. CDR1 is SGHRS and CDR2 is YFSETQ in the germline V gene. The DNA for the CDR3 is TGCGCCAGCGGATCTAGGGCAGAGACCCAGTACTTC. This translates into CASGSRAETQYF.

The count of this clonotype is one. The rearrangement joins TRBV7-2 to TRBJ1-6; 8 bases map to TRBD1. Germline V gene data show CDR1 as SGHTA and CDR2 as FQGNSA. The trim removed 6 bases at V and 14 bases at J, leaving 9 bases unmatched. This CDR3 has 13 amino acids. CDR3 sequence reads: CASSDRTGLSLHF. DNA for the CDR3: TGTGCCAGCAGTGACCGGACAGGGCTTTCCCTCCACTTT.

This clonotype was seen a few times. The rearrangement links TRBV7-6 to TRBJ2-6, with 9 bases lining up with TRBD2. Germline CDR1 and CDR2: SGHVS and FNYEAQ. Losses at the gene ends were 5 bases for V and 2 bases for J; bases not matched to a gene: 10. The length of the CDR3 is 18 residues. CDR3 residues: CASSPGLAGTAGANVLTF. CDR3 bases: TGTGCCAGCAGCCCCGGGCTAGCGGGAACAGCTGGGGCCAACGTCCTGACTTTC.

The gene calls are TRBV29-1 and TRBJ1-1; tentatively, D is TRBD1 (5 bases). CDR3 length equals 12 residues. Trimming removed 6 bases at V and 1 base at J, with 9 bases between. CDR1 SQVTM and CDR2 ANQGSEA come from the germline V gene. CDR3 sequence: CSVLTGNTEAFF. CDR3 DNA sequence: TGCAGCGTCCTTACAGGGAACACTGAAGCTTTCTTT.

The table lists this clonotype with many counts. In nucleotides, the CDR3 is TGCAGTCCCTACTACGGCGGCCGGGGCCTCTCGTTGGAGACCCAGTACTTC. Translating it yields CSPYYGGRGLSLETQYF. J is TRBJ2-5 and V is TRBV20-1; D is possibly TRBD1 or TRBD2 (5 bases each). This CDR3 contains 17 residues. Trimming removed 8 bases at V and 5 bases at J, with 30 bases between. Germline V lookup: CDR1 DFQATT, CDR2 SNEGSKA (reference sequence).

The chain combines TRBV10-1 with TRBJ1-5, with unresolved D. V lost 0 bases and J 0 bases, leaving 12 bases between the germline ends. Germline CDR1 and CDR2: WNHNN and SYGVQD (reference sequence). The CDR3 has 17 residues. The DNA of the CDR3 is TGCGCCAGCAGTGAGTCAATAAGGCAGCTTAGCAATCAGCCCCAGCATTTT. It translates to CASSESIRQLSNQPQHF.

This clonotype was detected once. The CDR3 coding sequence is TGTGCCAGTGCAGGGGGAGATAGGACTGAAGCTTTCTTT. Encoded protein: CASAGGDRTEAFF. This chain links TRBV19 with TRBJ1-1; 7 bases fit TRBD1. Germline loops: CDR1 LNHDA, CDR2 SQIVND (reference sequence). The CDR3 runs 13 residues. J gave up 5 bases and V 8 bases, and 8 bases lay outside the gene matches.

This chain uses TRBV5-5 with TRBJ2-7; no definite D call. Germline values: CDR1 SGHKS, CDR2 YYEKEE (reference sequence). The CDR3 covers 15 residues. V dropped 2 bases and J dropped 2 bases, with 14 bases sitting between them. This CDR3 reads CASSLAPDSPYEQYF. Written as DNA, the CDR3 is TGTGCCAGCAGCTTAGCGCCGGATAGTCCCTACGAGCAGTACTTC.

This clonotype is a singleton in its sample. The chain is built from TRBV7-7 and TRBJ2-1; tentatively, D is TRBD2 (6 bases). The CDR3 loop spans 14 amino acids. Germline CDR1 is SSHAT and CDR2 is FNYEAQ (reference sequence). The CDR3 DNA is TGTGCTAGCGGCTTTTATACAGGTCTGAATGAGCAGTTCTTC. Its protein is CASGFYTGLNEQFF.

Of note for this clonotype: Because it lacks the conserved phenylalanine or tryptophan at the end, this CDR3 is likely a read error. The chain joins TRBV20-1 to TRBJ1-1, with 7 bases lining up with TRBD1. V shed 6 bases, J shed 0 bases, and the junction held 4 bases outside the gene matches. The CDR3 length is 13 residues. Germline V gives CDR1 DFQATT, CDR2 SNEGSKA (reference sequence). DNA for the CDR3: TGCAGTGCCCGGGACAGTTTGAACACTGAAGCTTTCTGT. It specifies CSARDSLNTEAFC.

V is TRBV29-1 and J is TRBJ2-5; D unresolved. With 3 bases removed from V and 8 bases from J, the gap between germline ends came to 13 bases. CDR1 is SQVTM and CDR2 is ANQGSEA in the germline V gene. The CDR3 has 12 residues. The CDR3 is CSVDRLVGTQYF. For the CDR3, the DNA is TGCAGCGTTGATAGGCTAGTGGGCACCCAGTACTTC.

The genes are TRBV10-1 and TRBJ2-2, with D possibly matching TRBD1 (5 bases). The CDR3 spans 13 residues. Per germline, CDR1 WNHNN and CDR2 SYGVQD (reference sequence). The germline V and J ends were trimmed by 9 bases and 0 bases, with 8 bases remaining between them. The CDR3 DNA follows: TGCGCCAGTGCAGGGACGAACACCGGGGAGCTGTTTTTT. This codes for CASAGTNTGELFF.

To note about this clonotype: This may stem from a read error, because a much larger clone lies one nucleotide away. This chain connects TRBV20-1 to TRBJ2-1, with TRBD2 matching over 8 bases. Germline V gives CDR1 DFQATT, CDR2 SNEGSKA (reference sequence). Unmatched junction bases numbered 9, after V lost 1 base and J lost 10 bases. This CDR3 region has 14 residues. CDR3 nucleotide sequence: TGCAGTGCTAGAGGGGGACTAGATTACGGCGAGCAGTTCTTC. This gives the protein CSARGGLDYGEQFF.

CDR3 in amino acids: CASSTGTRGTGETQYF. The CDR3 DNA follows: TGTGCCAGCAGTACGGGGACTAGGGGAACAGGGGAGACCCAGTACTTC. The rearrangement links TRBV7-2 to TRBJ2-5; 8 bases are a match to TRBD2. This CDR3 contains 16 residues. V dropped 6 bases and J dropped 5; count of bases not matched to a gene: 14. The V gene's germline CDR1 is SGHTA and CDR2 FQGNSA.

V usage is TRBV10-2 and J usage is TRBJ1-5; D remains ambiguous. V dropped 3 bases and J dropped 8 bases, with 11 bases sitting between them. Germline V gene data show CDR1 as WSHSY and CDR2 as SAAADI. CDR3 size: 13 residues. The CDR3, as DNA: TGCGCCAGCAGTGAAGCGACGCCGGAGCCCCAGCATTTT. It yields the protein CASSEATPEPQHF.

The rearrangement links TRBV7-3 to TRBJ2-3; 9 positions match TRBD2. CDR1 and CDR2 (germline): SGHTA, FQGTGA. This CDR3 contains 16 residues. Trimming at V came to 2 bases and at J to 2 bases, leaving 5 bases not matched to a gene. CDR3 coding DNA: TGTGCCAGCAGCTTACTTAGCGGGGGATCCACAGATACGCAGTATTTT. Amino acids: CASSLLSGGSTDTQYF.

The rearrangement uses TRBV13 and TRBJ2-7; TRBD1 aligns across 8 bases. The CDR3 covers 15 residues. J lost 2 bases, V lost 4 bases, and 7 bases had no gene match. Per the germline V gene, CDR1 is PRHDT and CDR2 is FYEKMQ (reference sequence). The CDR3 loop reads CASSSRTGSTYEQYF. The CDR3 DNA follows: TGTGCCAGCAGCTCCCGGACAGGGAGCACCTACGAGCAGTACTTC.